This entry features one T cell receptor (beta chain) sequence. Its specificity is not known. The sample comes from a study of T cell responses to AZD1222 COVID-19 vaccine. Trimming took 6 bases from V and 2 from J; bases not matched to a gene: 5. CDR3 length: 14 residues. CDR1 and CDR2 from the germline V gene are LGHDT and YNNKEL (reference sequence). Broader study findings: Spike-specific TCR breadth and depth were elevated following two AZD1222 doses.

Libraries were prepared by immunoSEQ multiplex PCR; TCRdb keeps only in-frame clonotypes and omits some of them. The sample lists some 95,000 clones, roughly 90% occurring once. This material consisted of peripheral blood, taken 28 days after the second AZD1222 dose. This sequence joins TRBV3-1 (or the pseudogene TRBV3-2) and TRBJ1-1; 8 bases are a match to TRBD1. The receptor comes from an adult who received the AZD1222 COVID-19 vaccine. CDR3 nucleotides: TGTGCCAGCAGTTCGACAGGGGTTAACACTGAAGCTTTCTTT. It translates to CASSSTGVNTEAFF.